This TCR beta chain derives from a study of blood T cell repertoires in COVID-19. Study context: Spain, Italy and the United States supplied samples that represented acute and convalescent COVID-19. The cDNA or gDNA used as material had been derived from T cells, B-cell-depleted T cells, or PBMCs.

V trimming: 6 bases; J trimming: 1 base; junction bases outside the gene matches: 7. The germline CDR1 and CDR2 sequences are LNHDA and SQIVND (reference sequence). This CDR3 spans 15 amino acids. Per the study methods: Nucleated cell counts were estimated from reference gene primer amplification. Some clones are missing from TCRdb's copy, which holds only in-frame ones; the method was immunoSEQ multiplex PCR. V and J calls and clone size are given by that table; D and trimming were obtained from the DNA. The data show tens of thousands of clones, approximately 89% seen once. The clonotype originates from a man aged 50 to 60 with acute or convalescent COVID-19. The specimen was peripheral blood. The chain recombines TRBV19 with TRBJ2-7; 9 bases line up with TRBD1. The DNA for the CDR3 is TGTGCCAGTAGCGAGGACAGGGGAACTTCCTACGAGCAGTACTTC. Translated: CASSEDRGTSYEQYF. The full variable domain, in which reference TRBV19 and TRBJ2-7 provide the parts outside the CDR3, is DGGITQSPKYLFRKEGQNVTLSCEQNLNHDAMYWYRQDPGQGLRLIYYSQIVNDFQKGDIAEGYSVSREKKESFPLTVTSAQKNPTAFYLCASSEDRGTSYEQYFGPGTRLTVT.